The rows below give T cell receptor beta chains drawn from one sample of a study of a mutant IDH1 vaccine in newly diagnosed glioma. Method: immunoSEQ multiplex PCR; TCRdb's copy keeps in-frame clones and lacks some. The top ten clones hold 9.5% to 11% of a sample with around 26,000 clones, roughly two thirds of them seen once. Antigens of these TCRs are unknown. The source was peripheral blood mononuclear cells (PBMCs), collected from a glioma patient whose treatment included an IDH1 peptide vaccine. Receptors originate from a man aged 18 to 29 with glioma. Some clones in this sample may be carry-over from other donors' samples. Both conserved end residues are part of each CDR3. Fields, in order: V gene, J gene, CDR3 protein.

V gene: TRBV4-1; J gene: TRBJ2-1; CDR3 protein: CASSQGAGGRPYNEQFF
V gene: TRBV4-3; J gene: TRBJ2-7; CDR3 protein: CASSQETDLIRSYEQYF
V gene: TRBV2; J gene: TRBJ2-7; CDR3 protein: CASRVGLAGSQYF
V gene: TRBV29-1; J gene: TRBJ2-7; CDR3 protein: CSARQLSSYEQYF
V gene: TRBV6-5; J gene: TRBJ1-1; CDR3 protein: CASSYSGGTEAFF
V gene: TRBV27; J gene: TRBJ2-7; CDR3 protein: CASKGLAGSYEQYF
V gene: TRBV29-1; J gene: TRBJ2-3; CDR3 protein: CSVDPTGTDTQYF
V gene: TRBV2; J gene: TRBJ1-3; CDR3 protein: CAKDRRLSGNTIYF
V gene: TRBV10-2; J gene: TRBJ2-1; CDR3 protein: CASKGPLLAGPYNEQFF
V gene: TRBV23-1; J gene: TRBJ1-5; CDR3 protein: CASSQSHRSNQPQHF
V gene: TRBV7-2; J gene: TRBJ2-2; CDR3 protein: CASSSGTSGSFRAGELFF
V gene: TRBV5-4; J gene: TRBJ2-2; CDR3 protein: CASSPPLGTGELFF
V gene: TRBV15; J gene: TRBJ2-7; CDR3 protein: CATSRVREAQYF
V gene: TRBV6-5; J gene: TRBJ2-1; CDR3 protein: CASSFRTRSYNEQFF